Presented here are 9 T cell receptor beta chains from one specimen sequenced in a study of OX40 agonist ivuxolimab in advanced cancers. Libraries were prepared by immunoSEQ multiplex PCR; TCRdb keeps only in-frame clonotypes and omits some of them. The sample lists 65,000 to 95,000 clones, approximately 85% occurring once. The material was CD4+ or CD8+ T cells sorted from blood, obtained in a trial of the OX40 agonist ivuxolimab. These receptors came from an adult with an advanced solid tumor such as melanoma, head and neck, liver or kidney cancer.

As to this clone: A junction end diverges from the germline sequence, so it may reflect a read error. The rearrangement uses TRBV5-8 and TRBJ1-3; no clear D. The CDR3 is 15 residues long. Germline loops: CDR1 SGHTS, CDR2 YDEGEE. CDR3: CASSQGDNQGNTIYF. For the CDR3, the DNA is TGCGCCAGCAGCCAAGGTGACAATCAAGGAAACACCATATATTTT.

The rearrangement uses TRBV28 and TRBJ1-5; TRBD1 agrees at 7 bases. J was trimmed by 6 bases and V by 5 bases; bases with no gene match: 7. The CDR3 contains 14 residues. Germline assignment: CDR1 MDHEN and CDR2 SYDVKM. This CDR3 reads CASSQEAGGQPQHF. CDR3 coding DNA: TGTGCCAGCAGTCAGGAGGCAGGGGGTCAGCCCCAGCATTTT. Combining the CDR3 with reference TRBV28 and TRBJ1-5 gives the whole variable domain DVKVTQSSRYLVKRTGEKVFLECVQDMDHENMFWYRQDPGLGLRLIYFSYDVKMKEKGDIPEGYSVSREKKERFSLILESASTNQTSMYLCASSQEAGGQPQHFGDGTRLSIL.

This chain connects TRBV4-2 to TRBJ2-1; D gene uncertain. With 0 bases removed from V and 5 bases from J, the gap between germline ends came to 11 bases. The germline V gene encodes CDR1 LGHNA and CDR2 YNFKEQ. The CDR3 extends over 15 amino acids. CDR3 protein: CASSQDRAAHNEQFF. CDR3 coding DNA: TGTGCCAGCAGCCAAGATAGGGCAGCTCACAATGAGCAGTTCTTC.

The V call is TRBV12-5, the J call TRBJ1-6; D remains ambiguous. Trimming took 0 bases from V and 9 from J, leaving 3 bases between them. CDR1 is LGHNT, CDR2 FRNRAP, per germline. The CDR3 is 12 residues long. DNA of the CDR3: TGTGCTAGTGGTTTGGTCAGTTCACCCCTCCACTTT. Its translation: CASGLVSSPLHF.

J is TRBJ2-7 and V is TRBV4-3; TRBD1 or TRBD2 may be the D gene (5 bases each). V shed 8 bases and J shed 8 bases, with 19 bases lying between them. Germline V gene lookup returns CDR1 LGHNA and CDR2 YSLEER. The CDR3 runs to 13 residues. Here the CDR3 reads CASSRSGQYKQYF. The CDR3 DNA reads TGCGCCAGCTCAAGATCGGGGCAGTACAAGCAGTACTTC.

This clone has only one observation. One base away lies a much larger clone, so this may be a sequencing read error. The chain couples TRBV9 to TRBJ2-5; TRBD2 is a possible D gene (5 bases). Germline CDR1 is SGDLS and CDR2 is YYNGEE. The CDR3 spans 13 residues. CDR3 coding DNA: TGTGCCAGCAGCTTAAGCGGCCAAGGGACCCAGTACTTC. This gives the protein CASSLSGQGTQYF.

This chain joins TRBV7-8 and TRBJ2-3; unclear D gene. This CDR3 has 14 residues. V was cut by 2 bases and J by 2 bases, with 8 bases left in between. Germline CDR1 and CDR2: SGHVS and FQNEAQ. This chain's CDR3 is CASSLPPATDTQYF. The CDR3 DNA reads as TGTGCCAGCAGCTTACCCCCAGCCACAGATACGCAGTATTTT. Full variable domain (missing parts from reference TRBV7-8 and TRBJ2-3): GAGVSQSPRYKVAKRGQDVALRCDPISGHVSLFWYQQALGQGPEFLTYFQNEAQLDKSGLPSDRFFAERPEGSVSTLKIQRTQQEDSAVYLCASSLPPATDTQYFGPGTRLTVL.

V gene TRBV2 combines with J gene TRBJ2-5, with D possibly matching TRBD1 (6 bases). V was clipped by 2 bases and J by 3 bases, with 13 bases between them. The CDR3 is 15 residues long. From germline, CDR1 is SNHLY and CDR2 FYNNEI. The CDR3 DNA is TGTGCCAGCAGTGAAAGCAGGGGAGTGGAAGAGACCCAGTACTTC. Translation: CASSESRGVEETQYF.

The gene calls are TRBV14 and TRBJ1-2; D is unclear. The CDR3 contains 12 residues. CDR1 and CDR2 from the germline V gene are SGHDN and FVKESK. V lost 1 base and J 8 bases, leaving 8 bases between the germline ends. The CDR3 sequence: CASSQGAAGYTF. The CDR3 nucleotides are TGTGCCAGCAGCCAAGGGGCTGCGGGCTACACCTTC.